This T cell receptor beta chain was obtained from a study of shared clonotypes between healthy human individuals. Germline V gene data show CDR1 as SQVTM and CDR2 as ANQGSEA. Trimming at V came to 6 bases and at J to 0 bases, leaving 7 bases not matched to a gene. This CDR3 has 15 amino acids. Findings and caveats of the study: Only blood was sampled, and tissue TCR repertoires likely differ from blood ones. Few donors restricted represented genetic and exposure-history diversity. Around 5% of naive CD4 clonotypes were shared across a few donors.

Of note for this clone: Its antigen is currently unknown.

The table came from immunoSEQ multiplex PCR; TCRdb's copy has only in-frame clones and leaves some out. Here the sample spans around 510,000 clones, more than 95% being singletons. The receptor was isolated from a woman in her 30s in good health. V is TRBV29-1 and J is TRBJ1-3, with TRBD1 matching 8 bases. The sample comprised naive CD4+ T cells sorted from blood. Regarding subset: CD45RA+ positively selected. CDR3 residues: CSVRDRRSSGNTIYF. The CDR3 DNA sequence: TGCAGCGTCCGGGACAGGCGATCCTCTGGAAACACCATATATTTT.